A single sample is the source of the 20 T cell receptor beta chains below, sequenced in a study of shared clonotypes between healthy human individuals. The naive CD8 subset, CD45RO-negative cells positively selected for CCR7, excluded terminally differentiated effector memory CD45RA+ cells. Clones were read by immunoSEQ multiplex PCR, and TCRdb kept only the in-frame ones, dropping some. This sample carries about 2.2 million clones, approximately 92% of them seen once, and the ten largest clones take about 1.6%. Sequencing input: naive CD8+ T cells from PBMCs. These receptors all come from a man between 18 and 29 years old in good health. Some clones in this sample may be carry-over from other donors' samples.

The CDR3: CASSSSKWSTDTQYF. As DNA, the CDR3 is TGTGCCAGCAGCTCCTCTAAGTGGAGCACAGATACGCAGTATTTT. V is TRBV7-9 and J is TRBJ2-3; D not resolved. CDR3 length: 15 residues. Germline assignment: CDR1 SEHNR and CDR2 FQNEAQ (reference sequence). Trimming removed 4 bases from V and 0 bases from J, with 11 bases in between.

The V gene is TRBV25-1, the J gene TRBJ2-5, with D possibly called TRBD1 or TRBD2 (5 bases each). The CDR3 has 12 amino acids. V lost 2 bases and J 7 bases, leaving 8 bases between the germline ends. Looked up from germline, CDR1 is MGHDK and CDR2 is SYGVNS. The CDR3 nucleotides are TGTGCCAGCAGTGAAGGGGGACGGACCCAGTACTTC. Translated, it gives CASSEGGRTQYF.

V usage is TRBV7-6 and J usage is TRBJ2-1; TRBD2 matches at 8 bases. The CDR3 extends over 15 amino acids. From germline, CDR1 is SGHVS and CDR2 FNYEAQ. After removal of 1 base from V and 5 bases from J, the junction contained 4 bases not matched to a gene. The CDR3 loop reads CASSLVAGIDNEQFF. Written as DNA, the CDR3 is TGTGCCAGCAGCTTAGTAGCGGGGATAGACAATGAGCAGTTCTTC. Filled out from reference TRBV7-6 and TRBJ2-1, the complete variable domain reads GAGVSQSPRYKVTKRGQDVALRCDPISGHVSLYWYRQALGQGPEFLTYFNYEAQQDKSGLPNDRFSAERPEGSISTLTIQRTEQRDSAMYRCASSLVAGIDNEQFFGPGTRLTVL.

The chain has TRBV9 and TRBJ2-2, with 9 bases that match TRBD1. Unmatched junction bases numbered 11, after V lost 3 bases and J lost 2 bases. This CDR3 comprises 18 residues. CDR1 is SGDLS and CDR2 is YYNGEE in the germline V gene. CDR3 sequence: CASSAPSGTGGNTGELFF. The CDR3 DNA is TGTGCCAGCAGCGCTCCTTCAGGAACAGGGGGCAACACCGGGGAGCTGTTTTTT. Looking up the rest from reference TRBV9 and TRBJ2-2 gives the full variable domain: DSGVTQTPKHLITATGQRVTLRCSPRSGDLSVYWYQQSLDQGLQFLIQYYNGEERAKGNILERFSAQQFPDLHSELNLSSLELGDSALYFCASSAPSGTGGNTGELFFGEGSRLTVL.

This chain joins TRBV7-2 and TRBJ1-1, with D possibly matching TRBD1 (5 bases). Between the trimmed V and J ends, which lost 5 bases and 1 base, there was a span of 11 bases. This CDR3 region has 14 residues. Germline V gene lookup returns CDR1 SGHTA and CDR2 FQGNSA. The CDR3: CASSPAGANTEAFF. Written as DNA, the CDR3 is TGTGCCAGCAGCCCTGCCGGGGCGAACACTGAAGCTTTCTTT.

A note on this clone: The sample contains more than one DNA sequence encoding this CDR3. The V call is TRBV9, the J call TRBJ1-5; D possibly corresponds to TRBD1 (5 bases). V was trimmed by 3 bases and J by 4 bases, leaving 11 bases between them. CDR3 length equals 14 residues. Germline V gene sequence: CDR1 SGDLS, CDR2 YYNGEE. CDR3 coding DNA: TGTGCCAGCAGCGCCGGGGGAGGGAATCAGCCCCAGCATTTT. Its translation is CASSAGGGNQPQHF. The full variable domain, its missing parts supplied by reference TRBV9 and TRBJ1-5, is DSGVTQTPKHLITATGQRVTLRCSPRSGDLSVYWYQQSLDQGLQFLIQYYNGEERAKGNILERFSAQQFPDLHSELNLSSLELGDSALYFCASSAGGGNQPQHFGDGTRLSIL.

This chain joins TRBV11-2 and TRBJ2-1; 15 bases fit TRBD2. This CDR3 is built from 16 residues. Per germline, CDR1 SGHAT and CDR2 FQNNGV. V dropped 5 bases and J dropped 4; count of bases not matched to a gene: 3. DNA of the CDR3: TGTGCCAGCAGCGTGGGACTAGCGGGAGGATACAATGAGCAGTTCTTC. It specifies CASSVGLAGGYNEQFF.

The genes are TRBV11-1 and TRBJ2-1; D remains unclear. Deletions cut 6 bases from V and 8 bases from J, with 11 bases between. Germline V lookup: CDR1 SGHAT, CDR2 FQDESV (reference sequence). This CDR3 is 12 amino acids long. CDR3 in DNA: TGTGCCAGCAGGTCAAGCCCCCATGAGCAGTTCTTC. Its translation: CASRSSPHEQFF. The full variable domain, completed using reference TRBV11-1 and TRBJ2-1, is EAEVAQSPRYKITEKSQAVAFWCDPISGHATLYWYRQILGQGPELLVQFQDESVVDDSQLPKDRFSAERLKGVDSTLKIQPAELGDSAMYLCASRSSPHEQFFGPGTRLTVL.

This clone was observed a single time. The CDR3 here is CASSLLELRGSSYNEQFF. CDR3 sequence (DNA): TGTGCCAGCAGTTTATTAGAACTCCGCGGGAGTTCCTACAATGAGCAGTTCTTC. This sequence joins TRBV27 and TRBJ2-1, with 7 bases fitting TRBD2. The germline V gene has CDR1 MNHEY and CDR2 SMNVEV (reference sequence). This CDR3 has 18 amino acids. The J segment lost 1 base and the V segment lost 1 base, leaving 10 bases of the junction unmatched.

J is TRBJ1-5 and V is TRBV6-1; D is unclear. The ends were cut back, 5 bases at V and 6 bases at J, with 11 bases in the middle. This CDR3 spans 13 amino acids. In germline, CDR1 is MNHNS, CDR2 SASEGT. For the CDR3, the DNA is TGTGCCAGCAGTACACTACTGGGTCAGCCCCAGCATTTT. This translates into CASSTLLGQPQHF.

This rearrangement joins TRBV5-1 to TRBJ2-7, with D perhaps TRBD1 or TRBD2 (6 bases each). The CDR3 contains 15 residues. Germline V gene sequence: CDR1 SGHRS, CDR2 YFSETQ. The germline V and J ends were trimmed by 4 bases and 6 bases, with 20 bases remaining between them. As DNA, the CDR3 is TGCGCCAGCAGCACCTCCGGGACTGGGGGGCTCGAGCAGTACTTC. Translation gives CASSTSGTGGLEQYF.

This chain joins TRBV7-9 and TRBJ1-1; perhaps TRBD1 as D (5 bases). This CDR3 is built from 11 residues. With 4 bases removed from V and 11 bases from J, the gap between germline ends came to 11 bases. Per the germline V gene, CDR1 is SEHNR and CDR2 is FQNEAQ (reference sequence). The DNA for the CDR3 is TGTGCCAGCAGCTCCGCAGGGTATGCTTTCTTT. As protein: CASSSAGYAFF.

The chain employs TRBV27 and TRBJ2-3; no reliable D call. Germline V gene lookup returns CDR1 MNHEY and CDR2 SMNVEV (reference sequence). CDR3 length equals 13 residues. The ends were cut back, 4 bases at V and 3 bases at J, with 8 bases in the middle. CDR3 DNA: TGTGCCAGCAGTTGGGCCGGGACAGATACGCAGTATTTT. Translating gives CASSWAGTDTQYF.

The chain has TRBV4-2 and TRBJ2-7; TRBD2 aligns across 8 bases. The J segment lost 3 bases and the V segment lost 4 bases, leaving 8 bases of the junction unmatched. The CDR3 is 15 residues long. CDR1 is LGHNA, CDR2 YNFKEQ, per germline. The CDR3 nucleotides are TGTGCCAGCAGCCTGACCGCGACTAGCGTCTACGAGCAGTACTTC. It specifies CASSLTATSVYEQYF.

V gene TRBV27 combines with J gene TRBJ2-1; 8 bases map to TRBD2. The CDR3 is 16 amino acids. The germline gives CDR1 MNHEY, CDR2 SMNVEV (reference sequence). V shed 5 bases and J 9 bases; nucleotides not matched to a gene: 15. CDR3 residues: CASSPLRAGEEGEQFF. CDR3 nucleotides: TGTGCCAGCAGTCCCCTCAGAGCGGGAGAAGAAGGTGAGCAGTTCTTC.

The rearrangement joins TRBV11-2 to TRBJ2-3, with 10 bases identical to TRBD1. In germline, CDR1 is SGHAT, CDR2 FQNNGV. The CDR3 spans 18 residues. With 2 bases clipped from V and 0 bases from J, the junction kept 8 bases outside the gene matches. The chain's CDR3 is CASSLHPGTGASTDTQYF. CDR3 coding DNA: TGTGCCAGCAGCTTACACCCAGGGACAGGGGCCAGCACAGATACGCAGTATTTT.

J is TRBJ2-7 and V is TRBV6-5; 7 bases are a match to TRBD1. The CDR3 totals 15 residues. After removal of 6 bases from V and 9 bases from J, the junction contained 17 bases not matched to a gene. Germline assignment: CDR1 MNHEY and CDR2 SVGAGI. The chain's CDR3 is CASSPPGQSLGGQYF. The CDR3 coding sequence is TGTGCCAGCAGCCCACCGGGACAGAGCCTTGGGGGGCAGTACTTC.

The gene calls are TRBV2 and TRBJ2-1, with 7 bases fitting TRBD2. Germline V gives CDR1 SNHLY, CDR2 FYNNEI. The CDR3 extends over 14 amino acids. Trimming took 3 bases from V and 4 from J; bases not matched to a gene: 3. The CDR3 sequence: CASSDPRGYNEQFF. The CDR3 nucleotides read TGTGCCAGCAGTGACCCGCGGGGGTACAATGAGCAGTTCTTC.

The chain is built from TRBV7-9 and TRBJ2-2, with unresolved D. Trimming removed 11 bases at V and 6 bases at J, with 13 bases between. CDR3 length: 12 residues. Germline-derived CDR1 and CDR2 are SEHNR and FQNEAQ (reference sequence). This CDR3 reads CALTTIPGELFF. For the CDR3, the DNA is TGTGCCCTCACAACAATCCCCGGGGAGCTGTTTTTT.

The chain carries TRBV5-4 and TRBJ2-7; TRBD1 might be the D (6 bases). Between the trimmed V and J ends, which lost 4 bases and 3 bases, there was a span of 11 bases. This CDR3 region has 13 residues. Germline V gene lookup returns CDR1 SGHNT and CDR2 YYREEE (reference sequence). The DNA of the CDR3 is TGTGCCAGCAGCATATACAGGGACTACGAGCAGTACTTC. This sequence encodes CASSIYRDYEQYF.